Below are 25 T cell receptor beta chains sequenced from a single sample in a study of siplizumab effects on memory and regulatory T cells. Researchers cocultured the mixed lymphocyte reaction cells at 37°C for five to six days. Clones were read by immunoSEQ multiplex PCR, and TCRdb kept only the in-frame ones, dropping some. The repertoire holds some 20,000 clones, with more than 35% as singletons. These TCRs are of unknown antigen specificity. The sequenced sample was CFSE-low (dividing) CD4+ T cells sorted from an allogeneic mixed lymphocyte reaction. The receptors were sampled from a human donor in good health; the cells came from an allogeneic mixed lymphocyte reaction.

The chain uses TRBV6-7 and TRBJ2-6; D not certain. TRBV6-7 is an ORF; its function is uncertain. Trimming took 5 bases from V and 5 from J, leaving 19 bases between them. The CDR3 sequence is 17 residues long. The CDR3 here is CASSPGYLQSRANVLTF. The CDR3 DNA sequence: TGTGCCAGCAGTCCCGGGTATTTACAAAGTCGGGCCAACGTCCTGACTTTC.

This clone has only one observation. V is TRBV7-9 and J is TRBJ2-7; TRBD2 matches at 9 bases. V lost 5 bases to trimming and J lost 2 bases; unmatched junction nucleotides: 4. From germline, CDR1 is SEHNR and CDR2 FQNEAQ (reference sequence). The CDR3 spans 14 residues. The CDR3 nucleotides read TGTGCCAGCAGCCTGAGCGGGGGGACCTACGAGCAGTACTTC. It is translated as CASSLSGGTYEQYF.

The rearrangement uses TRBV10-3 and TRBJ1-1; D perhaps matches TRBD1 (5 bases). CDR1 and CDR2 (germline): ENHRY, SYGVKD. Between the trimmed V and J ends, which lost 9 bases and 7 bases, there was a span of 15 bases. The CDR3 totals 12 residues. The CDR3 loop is CAIFPGDGEAFF. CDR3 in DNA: TGTGCCATATTTCCTGGGGACGGTGAAGCTTTCTTT.

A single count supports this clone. CDR3 bases: TGTGCCAGCAGTAGAGGGTTATCCGGAAACACCATATATTTT. Its translation is CASSRGLSGNTIYF. The gene calls are TRBV27 and TRBJ1-3; unclear D gene. Germline CDR1 MNHEY, CDR2 SMNVEV (reference sequence). V was cut by 5 bases and J by 4 bases, with 12 bases left in between. The CDR3 runs to 14 residues.

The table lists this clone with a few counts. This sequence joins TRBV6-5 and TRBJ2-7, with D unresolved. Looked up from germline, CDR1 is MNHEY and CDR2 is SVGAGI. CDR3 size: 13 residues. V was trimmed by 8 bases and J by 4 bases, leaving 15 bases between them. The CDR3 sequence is CASRPLGSYEQYF. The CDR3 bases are TGTGCCAGCCGCCCCTTAGGATCTTACGAGCAGTACTTC.

The CDR3 protein is CASIPDRAAYEQYF. The CDR3 DNA sequence: TGTGCCAGCATCCCCGACAGGGCCGCCTACGAGCAGTACTTC. This chain connects TRBV6-6 to TRBJ2-7; 7 bases agree with TRBD1. Germline V gene sequence: CDR1 MNHNY, CDR2 SVGAGI (reference sequence). The CDR3 is 14 residues long. The junction had 8 bases not matched to a gene; V was cut back by 7 bases and J by 2 bases.

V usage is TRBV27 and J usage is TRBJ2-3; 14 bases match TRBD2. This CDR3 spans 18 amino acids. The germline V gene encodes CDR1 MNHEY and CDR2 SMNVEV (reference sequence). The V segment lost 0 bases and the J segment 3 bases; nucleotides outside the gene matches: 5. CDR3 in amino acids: CASSLSRLAGGSTDTQYF. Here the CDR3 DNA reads TGTGCCAGCAGTTTATCCCGACTAGCGGGGGGGTCGACAGATACGCAGTATTTT.

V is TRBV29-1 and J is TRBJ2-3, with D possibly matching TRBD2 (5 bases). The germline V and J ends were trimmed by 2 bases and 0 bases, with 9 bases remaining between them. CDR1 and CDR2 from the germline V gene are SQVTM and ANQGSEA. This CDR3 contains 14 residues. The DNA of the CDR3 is TGCAGCGTTGAAAGCCGGACTAGCACAGATACGCAGTATTTT. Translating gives CSVESRTSTDTQYF.

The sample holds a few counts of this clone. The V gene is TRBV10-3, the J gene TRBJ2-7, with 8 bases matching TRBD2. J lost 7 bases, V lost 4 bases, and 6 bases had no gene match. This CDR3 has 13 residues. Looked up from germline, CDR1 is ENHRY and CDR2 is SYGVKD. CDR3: CAISGSGAEEQYF. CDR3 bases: TGTGCCATCAGTGGTAGCGGGGCAGAGGAGCAGTACTTC.

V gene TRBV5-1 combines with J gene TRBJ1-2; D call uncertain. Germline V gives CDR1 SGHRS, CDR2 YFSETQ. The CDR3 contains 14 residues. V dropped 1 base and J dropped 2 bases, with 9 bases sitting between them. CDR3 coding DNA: TGCGCCAGCAGCTTGAGCGGCGGGAACTATGGCTACACCTTC. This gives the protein CASSLSGGNYGYTF.

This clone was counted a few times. The CDR3 nucleotides read TGCGCCAGCAGCTTGGATTCAGTGCGAGGTGGCTACACCTTC. Encoded protein: CASSLDSVRGGYTF. The chain recombines TRBV5-1 with TRBJ1-2; D is undetermined. The germline CDR1 and CDR2 sequences are SGHRS and YFSETQ. The CDR3 is 14 residues long. V was clipped by 0 bases and J by 7 bases, with 13 bases between them.

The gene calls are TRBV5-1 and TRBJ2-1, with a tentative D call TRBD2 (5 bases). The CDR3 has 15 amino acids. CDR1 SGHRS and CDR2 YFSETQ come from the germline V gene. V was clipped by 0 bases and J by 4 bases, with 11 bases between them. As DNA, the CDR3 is TGCGCCAGCAGCTTGGATGGGAGAGATTACAATGAGCAGTTCTTC. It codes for CASSLDGRDYNEQFF.

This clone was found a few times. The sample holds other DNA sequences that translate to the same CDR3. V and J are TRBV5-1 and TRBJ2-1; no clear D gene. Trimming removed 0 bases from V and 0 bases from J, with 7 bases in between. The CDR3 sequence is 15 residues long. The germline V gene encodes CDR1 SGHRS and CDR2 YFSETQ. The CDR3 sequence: CASSLASSSYNEQFF. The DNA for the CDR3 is TGCGCCAGCAGCTTGGCCAGCAGCTCCTACAATGAGCAGTTCTTC.

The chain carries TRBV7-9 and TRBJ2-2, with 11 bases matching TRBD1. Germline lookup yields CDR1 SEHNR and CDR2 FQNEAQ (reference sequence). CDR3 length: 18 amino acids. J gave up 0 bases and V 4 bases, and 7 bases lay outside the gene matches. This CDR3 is CASSSGGQGAPNTGELFF. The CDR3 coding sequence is TGTGCCAGCAGCTCGGGAGGACAGGGGGCGCCGAACACCGGGGAGCTGTTTTTT. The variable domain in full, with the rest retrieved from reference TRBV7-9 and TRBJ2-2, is DTGVSQNPRHKITKRGQNVTFRCDPISEHNRLYWYRQTLGQGPEFLTYFQNEAQLEKSRLLSDRFSAERPKGSFSTLEIQRTEQGDSAMYLCASSSGGQGAPNTGELFFGEGSRLTVL.

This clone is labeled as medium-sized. The CDR3 reads CASSPFLDSYNEQFF. The CDR3 DNA sequence: TGTGCCAGCTCACCATTTCTGGACAGCTACAATGAGCAGTTCTTC. The V call is TRBV18, the J call TRBJ2-1; maybe TRBD1 (6 bases). This CDR3 is 15 amino acids long. Trimming cost V 2 bases and J 3 bases, with 11 bases left between them. CDR1 and CDR2 from the germline V gene are KGHSH and LQKENI.

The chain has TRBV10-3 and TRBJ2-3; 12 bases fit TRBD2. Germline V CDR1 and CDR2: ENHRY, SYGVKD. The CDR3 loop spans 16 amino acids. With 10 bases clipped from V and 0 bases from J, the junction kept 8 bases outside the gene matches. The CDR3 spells CATGTSGFPSTDTQYF. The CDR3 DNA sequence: TGTGCCACCGGGACTAGCGGGTTTCCTAGCACAGATACGCAGTATTTT.

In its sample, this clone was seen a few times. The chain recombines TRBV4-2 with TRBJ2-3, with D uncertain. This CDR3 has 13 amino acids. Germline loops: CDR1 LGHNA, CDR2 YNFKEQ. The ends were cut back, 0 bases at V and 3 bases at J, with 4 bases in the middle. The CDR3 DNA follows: TGTGCCAGCAGCCAAGATCGGACAGATACGCAGTATTTT. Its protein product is CASSQDRTDTQYF.

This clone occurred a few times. The CDR3 region is CASSLAGSGGAFREQYF. DNA for the CDR3: TGTGCCAGCAGCTTGGCCGGGAGCGGGGGGGCCTTTAGGGAGCAGTACTTC. This chain connects TRBV5-4 to TRBJ2-7; 10 nucleotides align to TRBD2. The V segment lost 0 bases and the J segment 7 bases; nucleotides outside the gene matches: 13. This CDR3 comprises 17 residues. The germline CDR1 and CDR2 sequences are SGHNT and YYREEE (reference sequence).

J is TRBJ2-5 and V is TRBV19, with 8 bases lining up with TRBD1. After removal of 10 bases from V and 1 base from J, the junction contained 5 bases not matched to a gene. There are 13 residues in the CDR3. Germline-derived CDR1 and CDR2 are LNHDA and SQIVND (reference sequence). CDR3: CATMDRAQETQYF. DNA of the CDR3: TGTGCCACTATGGACAGGGCCCAAGAGACCCAGTACTTC. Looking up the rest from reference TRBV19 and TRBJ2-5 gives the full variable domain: DGGITQSPKYLFRKEGQNVTLSCEQNLNHDAMYWYRQDPGQGLRLIYYSQIVNDFQKGDIAEGYSVSREKKESFPLTVTSAQKNPTAFYLCATMDRAQETQYFGPGTRLLVL.

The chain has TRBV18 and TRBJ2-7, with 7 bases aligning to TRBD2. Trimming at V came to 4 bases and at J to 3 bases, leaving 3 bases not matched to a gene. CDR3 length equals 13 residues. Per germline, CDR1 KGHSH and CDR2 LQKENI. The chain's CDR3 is CASSLLADYEQYF. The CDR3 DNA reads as TGTGCCAGCTCACTTCTAGCGGACTACGAGCAGTACTTC.

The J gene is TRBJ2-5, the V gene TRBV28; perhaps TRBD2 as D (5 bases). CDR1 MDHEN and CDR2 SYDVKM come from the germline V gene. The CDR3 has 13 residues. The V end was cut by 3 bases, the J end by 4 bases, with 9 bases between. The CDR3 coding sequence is TGTGCCAGCAGTTTGCCTAGCAGAGAGACCCAGTACTTC. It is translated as CASSLPSRETQYF.

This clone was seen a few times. The CDR3 loop reads CASSQTGAFNEKLFF. In DNA form, the CDR3 reads TGTGCCAGCAGCCAAACAGGGGCCTTTAATGAAAAACTGTTTTTT. The chain combines TRBV5-4 with TRBJ1-4; 7 nucleotides agree with TRBD1. The CDR3 covers 15 residues. The V gene's germline CDR1 is SGHNT and CDR2 YYREEE (reference sequence). Trimming took 4 bases from V and 4 from J; bases not matched to a gene: 7.

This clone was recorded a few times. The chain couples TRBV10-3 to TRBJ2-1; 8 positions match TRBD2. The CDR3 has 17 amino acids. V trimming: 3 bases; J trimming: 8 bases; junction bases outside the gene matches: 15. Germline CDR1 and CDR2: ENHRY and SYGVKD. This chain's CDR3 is CAISDLEPGGPGDEQFF. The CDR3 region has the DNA TGTGCCATCAGTGATCTCGAACCGGGGGGGCCTGGGGATGAGCAGTTCTTC.

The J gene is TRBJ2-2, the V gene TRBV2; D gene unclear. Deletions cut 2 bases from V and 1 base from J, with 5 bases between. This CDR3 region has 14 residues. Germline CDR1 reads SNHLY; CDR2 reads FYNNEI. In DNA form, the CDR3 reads TGTGCCAGCAGTGAATGGAGGAACACCGGGGAGCTGTTTTTT. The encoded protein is CASSEWRNTGELFF.

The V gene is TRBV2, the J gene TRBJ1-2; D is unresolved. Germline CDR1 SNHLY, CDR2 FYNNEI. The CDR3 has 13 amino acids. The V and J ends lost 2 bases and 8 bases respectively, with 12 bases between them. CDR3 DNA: TGTGCCAGCAGTGAACGGCAGGCGAGCGGCTACACCTTC. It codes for CASSERQASGYTF.